The entry below describes one TCR beta chain. Additional DNA sequences in this sample encode the identical CDR3. Sequencing was performed with immunoSEQ multiplex PCR; in TCRdb, only in-frame clones are kept and a portion is missing. The table lists around 1,000,000 clones, about 72% of them singletons. The source of the sample is a study of shared clonotypes between healthy human individuals. This receptor was identified in a man in his late teens or twenties in good health. Some clones in this sample may be carry-over from other donors' samples. Sequenced material: memory CD4+ T cells from PBMCs. Noted subset: CD45RA-negative fraction.

This chain's CDR3 is CSVAGARDTQYF. The CDR3 region has the DNA TGCAGCGTTGCGGGAGCGAGAGATACGCAGTATTTT. V usage is TRBV29-1 and J usage is TRBJ2-3; tentatively, D is TRBD2 (6 bases). CDR1 and CDR2 (germline): SQVTM, ANQGSEA. This CDR3 is built from 12 residues. Trimming cost V 4 bases and J 5 bases, with 10 bases left between them.